The TCR beta chain under discussion was sequenced for a study of blood T cell repertoires in COVID-19. For the study at large: Acute and convalescent COVID-19 specimens originated in the United States, Italy and Spain. In each case, the material was cDNA or gDNA derived from T cells, B-cell-depleted T cells, or PBMCs.

In the study's own analysis: Scientists estimated how many nucleated cells there were by amplifying reference gene primers. The repertoire was sequenced with immunoSEQ multiplex PCR; TCRdb's copy has only in-frame clones and lacks some. That table gives V, J and clone size, and the DNA gave D and trimming. In the table there are just over 95,000 clones, roughly 87% of which are singletons. Trimming took 5 bases from V and 0 from J, leaving 8 bases between them. Looked up from germline, CDR1 is LGHNA and CDR2 is YSLEER. The CDR3 runs to 14 residues. The chain has TRBV4-3 and TRBJ1-5; D not resolved. The sequencing input was peripheral blood. The source of this sequence is a man older than 75 with acute or convalescent COVID-19. The CDR3 loop reads CASSSFYSNQPQHF. In DNA form, the CDR3 reads TGCGCCAGCAGCTCTTTTTATAGCAATCAGCCCCAGCATTTT.